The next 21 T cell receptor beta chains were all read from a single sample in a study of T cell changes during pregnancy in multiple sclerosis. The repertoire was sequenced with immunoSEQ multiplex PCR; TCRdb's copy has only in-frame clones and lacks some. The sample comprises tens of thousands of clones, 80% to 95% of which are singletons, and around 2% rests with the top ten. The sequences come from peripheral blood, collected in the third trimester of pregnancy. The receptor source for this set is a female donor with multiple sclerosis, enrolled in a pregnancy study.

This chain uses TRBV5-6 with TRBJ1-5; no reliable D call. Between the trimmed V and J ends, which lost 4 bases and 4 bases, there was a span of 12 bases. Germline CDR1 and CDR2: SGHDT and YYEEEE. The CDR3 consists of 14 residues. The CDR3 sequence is CASSTSGGNQPQHF. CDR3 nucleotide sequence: TGTGCCAGCAGCACTTCCGGCGGGAATCAGCCCCAGCATTTT.

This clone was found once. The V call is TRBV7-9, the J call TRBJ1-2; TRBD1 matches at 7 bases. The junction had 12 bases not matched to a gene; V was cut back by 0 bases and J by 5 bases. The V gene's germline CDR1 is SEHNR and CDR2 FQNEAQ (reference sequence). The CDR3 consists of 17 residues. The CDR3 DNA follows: TGTGCCAGCAGCTTAGCGGAGTGGGCGGGACAGCCGTATGGCTACACCTTC. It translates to CASSLAEWAGQPYGYTF.

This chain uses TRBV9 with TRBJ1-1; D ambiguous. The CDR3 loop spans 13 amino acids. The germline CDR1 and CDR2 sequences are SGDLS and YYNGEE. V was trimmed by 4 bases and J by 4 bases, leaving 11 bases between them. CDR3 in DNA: TGTGCCAGCAGCTCCCAGAGGTCCACTGAAGCTTTCTTT. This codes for CASSSQRSTEAFF.

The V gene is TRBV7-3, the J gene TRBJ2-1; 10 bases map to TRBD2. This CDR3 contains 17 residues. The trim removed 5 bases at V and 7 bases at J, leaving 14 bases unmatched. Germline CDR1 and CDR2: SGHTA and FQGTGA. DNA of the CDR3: TGTGCCAGCAGCAAGGGGGCTAGCGGGAGTTTCGAGAATGAGCAGTTCTTC. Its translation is CASSKGASGSFENEQFF.

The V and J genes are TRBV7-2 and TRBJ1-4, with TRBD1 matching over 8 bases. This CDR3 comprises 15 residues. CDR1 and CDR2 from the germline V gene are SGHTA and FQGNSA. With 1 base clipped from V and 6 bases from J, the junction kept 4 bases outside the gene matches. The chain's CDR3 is CASSLGQGAYEKLFF. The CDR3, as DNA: TGTGCCAGCAGCTTAGGGCAGGGGGCATATGAAAAACTGTTTTTT.

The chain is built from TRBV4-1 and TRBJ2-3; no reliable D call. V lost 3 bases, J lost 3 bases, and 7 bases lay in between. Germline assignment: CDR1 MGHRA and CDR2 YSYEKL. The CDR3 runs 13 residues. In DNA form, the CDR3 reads TGCGCCAGCAGCCATCCGAGTACAGATACGCAGTATTTT. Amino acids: CASSHPSTDTQYF.

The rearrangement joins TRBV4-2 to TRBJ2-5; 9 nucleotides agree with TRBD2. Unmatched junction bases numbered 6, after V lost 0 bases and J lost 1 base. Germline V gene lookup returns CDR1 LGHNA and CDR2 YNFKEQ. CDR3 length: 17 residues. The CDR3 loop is CASSQDHPTSGQETQYF. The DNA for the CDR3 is TGTGCCAGCAGCCAAGATCATCCGACTAGCGGCCAAGAGACCCAGTACTTC.

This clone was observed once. In DNA form, the CDR3 reads TGTGCCAGCAAGAGCCCCCAGGGAGAGACCCAGTACTTC. This translates into CASKSPQGETQYF. The genes are TRBV28 and TRBJ2-5, with a possible D match to TRBD1 (5 bases). CDR3 length: 13 residues. From germline, CDR1 is MDHEN and CDR2 SYDVKM. V was pared by 7 bases and J by 4 bases, with 13 bases between.

This CDR3 is CSVEAVRVLPFQETQYF. CDR3 sequence (DNA): TGCAGCGTTGAGGCGGTGCGCGTACTCCCCTTTCAAGAGACCCAGTACTTC. This chain connects TRBV29-1 to TRBJ2-5; D not certain. The CDR3 contains 17 residues. Between the trimmed V and J ends, which lost 3 bases and 2 bases, there was a span of 22 bases. CDR1 is SQVTM, CDR2 ANQGSEA, per germline.

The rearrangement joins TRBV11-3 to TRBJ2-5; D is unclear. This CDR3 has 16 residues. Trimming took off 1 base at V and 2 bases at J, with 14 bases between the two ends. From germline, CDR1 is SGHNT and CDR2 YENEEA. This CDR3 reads CASSLGLNRLQETQYF. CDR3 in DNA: TGTGCCAGCAGCTTAGGACTGAATCGACTTCAAGAGACCCAGTACTTC.

The CDR3 DNA reads TGTGCCAGTAGGCTGACAGGGGGCACCCACAATGAGCAGTTCTTC. Translation gives CASRLTGGTHNEQFF. This chain links TRBV19 with TRBJ2-1; 10 positions match TRBD1. This CDR3 comprises 15 residues. Germline trimming cut 6 bases from V and 5 bases from J; bases unmatched to any gene: 7. Germline values: CDR1 LNHDA, CDR2 SQIVND (reference sequence).

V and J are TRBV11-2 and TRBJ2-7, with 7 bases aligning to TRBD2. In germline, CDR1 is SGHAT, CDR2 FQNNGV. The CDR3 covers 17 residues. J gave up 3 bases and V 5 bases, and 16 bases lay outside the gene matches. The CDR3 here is CASSLIATLGEGYEQYF. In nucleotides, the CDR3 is TGTGCCAGCAGCCTGATCGCCACTCTGGGGGAGGGCTACGAGCAGTACTTC.

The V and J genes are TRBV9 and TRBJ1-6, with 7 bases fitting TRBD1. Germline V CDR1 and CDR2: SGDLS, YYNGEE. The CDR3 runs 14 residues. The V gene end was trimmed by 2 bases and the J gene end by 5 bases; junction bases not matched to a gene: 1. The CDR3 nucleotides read TGTGCCAGCAGCGTGGGACAGAATAATTCACCCCTCCACTTT. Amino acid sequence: CASSVGQNNSPLHF.

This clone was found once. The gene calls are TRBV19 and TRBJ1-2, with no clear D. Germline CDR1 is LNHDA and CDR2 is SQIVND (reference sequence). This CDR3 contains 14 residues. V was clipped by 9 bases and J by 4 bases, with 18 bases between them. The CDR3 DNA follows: TGTGCCAGCCGGATCTCGGGAGAAGTCTATGGCTACACCTTC. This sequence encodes CASRISGEVYGYTF.

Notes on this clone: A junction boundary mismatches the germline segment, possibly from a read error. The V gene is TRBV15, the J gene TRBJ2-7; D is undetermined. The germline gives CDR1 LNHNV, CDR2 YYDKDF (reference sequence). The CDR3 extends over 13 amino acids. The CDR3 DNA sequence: TGTGCCGCCAGCAGAGCTAAAACCTACGAGCAGTACTTC. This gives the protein CAASRAKTYEQYF.

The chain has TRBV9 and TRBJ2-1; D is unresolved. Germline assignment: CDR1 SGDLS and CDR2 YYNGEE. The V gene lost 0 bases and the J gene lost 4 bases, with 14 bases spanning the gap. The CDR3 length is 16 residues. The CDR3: CASSVASTFPYNEQFF. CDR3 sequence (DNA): TGTGCCAGCAGCGTAGCTAGTACTTTTCCTTACAATGAGCAGTTCTTC.

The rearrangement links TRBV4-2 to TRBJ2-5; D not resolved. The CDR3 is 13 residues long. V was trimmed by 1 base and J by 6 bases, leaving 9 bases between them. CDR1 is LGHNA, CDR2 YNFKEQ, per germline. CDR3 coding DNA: TGTGCCAGCAGCCAAGGAGAGTCAAAGACCCAGTACTTC. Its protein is CASSQGESKTQYF.

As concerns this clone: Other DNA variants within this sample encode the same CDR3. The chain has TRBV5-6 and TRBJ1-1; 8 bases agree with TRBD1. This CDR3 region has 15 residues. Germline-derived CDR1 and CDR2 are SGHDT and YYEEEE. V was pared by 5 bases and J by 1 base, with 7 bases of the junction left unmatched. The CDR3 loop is CASSNGDRPNTEAFF. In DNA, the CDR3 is TGTGCCAGCAGTAATGGGGACAGGCCGAACACTGAAGCTTTCTTT. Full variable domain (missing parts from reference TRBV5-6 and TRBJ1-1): DAGVTQSPTHLIKTRGQQVTLRCSPKSGHDTVSWYQQALGQGPQFIFQYYEEEERQRGNFPDRFSGHQFPNYSSELNVNALLLGDSALYLCASSNGDRPNTEAFFGQGTRLTVV.

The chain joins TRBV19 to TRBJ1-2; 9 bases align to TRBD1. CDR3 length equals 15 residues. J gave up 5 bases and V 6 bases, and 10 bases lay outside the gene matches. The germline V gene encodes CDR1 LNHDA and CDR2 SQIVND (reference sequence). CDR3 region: CASSPTGGGLYGYTF. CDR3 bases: TGTGCCAGTAGCCCCACAGGGGGCGGGCTTTATGGCTACACCTTC.

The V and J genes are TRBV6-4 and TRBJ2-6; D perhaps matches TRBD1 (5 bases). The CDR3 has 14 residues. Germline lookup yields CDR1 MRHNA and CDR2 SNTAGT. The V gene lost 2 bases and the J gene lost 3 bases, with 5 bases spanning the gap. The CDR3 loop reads CASSDRGGANVLTF. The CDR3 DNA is TGTGCCAGCAGTGACAGGGGTGGGGCCAACGTCCTGACTTTC.

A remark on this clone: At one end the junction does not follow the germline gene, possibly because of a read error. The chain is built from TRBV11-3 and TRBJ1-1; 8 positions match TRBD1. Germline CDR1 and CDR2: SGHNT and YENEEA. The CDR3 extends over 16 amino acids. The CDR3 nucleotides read TGTGCCAGCAGCCGTGGGACAGGTATCATGAACATTGAAGCTTTCTTT. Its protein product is CASSRGTGIMNIEAFF.